This T cell receptor (beta chain) was identified during a study of T cell repertoires in cytomegalovirus infection. In TCRdb, the reads were re-called with MiXCR into one record per CDR3 protein. The profile shows about 530,000 distinct CDR3 sequences, approximately 26% of them singletons. V was pared by 0 bases and J by 8 bases, with 19 bases between. This CDR3 spans 16 amino acids. CDR1 and CDR2 from the germline V gene are MNHEY and SVGAGI. The specimen was PBMCs. This clonotype was obtained from a human donor in good health (CMV status not recorded). Some clones in this sample may be carry-over from other donors' samples. The V and J genes are TRBV6-5 and TRBJ1-2; a possible D gene is TRBD1 (5 bases). DNA for the CDR3: TGTGCCAGCAGTTACTCGAAGGGGACGGCCTATCGGGGCTACACCTTC. It yields the protein CASSYSKGTAYRGYTF.